This TCR beta chain was captured by sequencing in a study of T cells in Graves' hyperthyroidism and ophthalmopathy. Regarding the study as a whole: Most thyroid clonotypes expanded above 0.001 appeared in blood too.

The sample holds many counts of this clonotype. Its specificity is unknown. Reasons for excluding patients were uncontrolled infection, other autoimmune disease, pregnancy or lactation. Germline lookup yields CDR1 ENHRY and CDR2 SYGVKD. CDR3 length: 13 residues. Trimming shortened V by 5 bases and J by 3 bases, and 11 bases separated the two germline ends. Regions amplified from RNA transcripts were the TCR beta CDR3 regions. The primer set for the first-round RT-PCR of the TCR CDR3 was HTBI. TCRdb re-called the multiplex PCR reads with MiXCR, one entry per CDR3 protein. The table records 300,000 to 450,000 distinct CDR3 sequences, under 15% of them present only once.

The V call is TRBV10-3, the J call TRBJ2-7; D unclear. Material: blood. This sequence originates from a woman under 40 with Graves' hyperthyroidism. The CDR3 loop is CAISLESYYEQYF. CDR3 DNA sequence: TGTGCCATCAGTCTTGAGAGCTACTACGAGCAGTACTTC.